The 17 T cell receptor beta chains reported below all come from one sample, sequenced in a study of shared clonotypes between healthy human individuals. Sequencing was performed with immunoSEQ multiplex PCR; in TCRdb, only in-frame clones are kept and a portion is missing. The table includes roughly 530,000 clones, 96% detected once. Sequenced sample: naive CD4+ T cells sorted from blood. Subset indicated: CD45RA+ positively selected. These receptors originate from a woman in her 30s in good health.

The chain carries TRBV27 and TRBJ2-1; 15 nucleotides match TRBD2. V was clipped by 5 bases and J by 6 bases; unmatched bases: 11. Germline V lookup: CDR1 MNHEY, CDR2 SMNVEV (reference sequence). This CDR3 spans 18 amino acids. The CDR3 region has the DNA TGTGCCAGCAGTCGGTATCCGGGACTAGCGGGAGGTTCCAATGAGCAGTTCTTC. This translates into CASSRYPGLAGGSNEQFF.

The CDR3 reads CASSLVSGQISYNEQFF. The DNA for the CDR3 is TGCGCCAGCAGCTTGGTCTCGGGACAGATATCCTACAATGAGCAGTTCTTC. The genes are TRBV5-1 and TRBJ2-1, with 7 bases that match TRBD1. Germline V lookup: CDR1 SGHRS, CDR2 YFSETQ. The length of the CDR3 is 17 residues. Trimming took 0 bases from V and 1 from J; bases not matched to a gene: 7.

The CDR3 nucleotides read TGTGCCAGTAGTACCACAGGGGGCCATAGCTCCTACGAGCAGTACTTC. It is translated as CASSTTGGHSSYEQYF. The chain is built from TRBV19 and TRBJ2-7; TRBD1 matches 9 bases. Germline V gene data show CDR1 as LNHDA and CDR2 as SQIVND (reference sequence). The CDR3 consists of 16 residues. J gave up 0 bases and V 4 bases, and 7 bases lay outside the gene matches.

This chain uses TRBV7-8 with TRBJ2-5, with unresolved D. Germline CDR1 and CDR2: SGHVS and FQNEAQ. Trimming took 5 bases from V and 3 from J, leaving 10 bases between them. The CDR3 sequence is 13 residues long. The CDR3 region has the DNA TGTGCCAGCAGCCCTCTGGCAGAAGAGACCCAGTACTTC. This codes for CASSPLAEETQYF.

The chain joins TRBV4-1 to TRBJ1-2; D not certain. CDR1 MGHRA and CDR2 YSYEKL come from the germline V gene. The CDR3 is 15 residues long. V lost 0 bases to trimming and J lost 5 bases, with 13 bases between them. This CDR3 reads CASSQDLGRTYGYTF. DNA of the CDR3: TGCGCCAGCAGCCAAGATTTAGGAAGAACTTATGGCTACACCTTC.

The chain links TRBV6-6 to TRBJ2-1; 8 nucleotides line up with TRBD1. Per the germline V gene, CDR1 is MNHNY and CDR2 is SVGAGI (reference sequence). Losses at the gene ends were 2 bases for V and 8 bases for J; bases not matched to a gene: 5. CDR3 length: 14 amino acids. The DNA of the CDR3 is TGTGCCAGCAGTTACGGGGACAGGTCTCATGAGCAGTTCTTC. It codes for CASSYGDRSHEQFF.

This sequence joins TRBV28 and TRBJ1-2, with D tentatively TRBD1 (5 bases). The CDR3 extends over 12 amino acids. Looked up from germline, CDR1 is MDHEN and CDR2 is SYDVKM. V lost 6 bases to trimming and J lost 5 bases, with 10 bases between them. Here the CDR3 reads CASSTGGYGYTF. The CDR3 bases are TGTGCCAGCAGCACAGGAGGGTATGGCTACACCTTC.

This clone showed up just once. The chain combines TRBV4-1 with TRBJ2-7, with D perhaps matching TRBD1 (5 bases). The germline V gene has CDR1 MGHRA and CDR2 YSYEKL. V was pared by 2 bases and J by 1 base, with 12 bases between. The CDR3 loop spans 15 amino acids. The CDR3 sequence is CASSQSGSGSYEQYF. The CDR3 nucleotides read TGCGCCAGCAGCCAATCAGGGTCTGGGTCCTACGAGCAGTACTTC.

J is TRBJ1-4 and V is TRBV15; TRBD1 aligns across 7 bases. The V and J ends lost 1 base and 4 bases, in that order; junction bases with no gene match: 3. From germline, CDR1 is LNHNV and CDR2 YYDKDF (reference sequence). CDR3 length equals 15 residues. DNA for the CDR3: TGTGCCACCAGCAGAGCCCGACAGGGTAATGAAAAACTGTTTTTT. Translated, it gives CATSRARQGNEKLFF.

The chain employs TRBV15 and TRBJ2-2; D call uncertain. The CDR3 covers 16 residues. Trimming cost V 0 bases and J 4 bases, with 12 bases left between them. The V gene's germline CDR1 is LNHNV and CDR2 YYDKDF (reference sequence). The CDR3 sequence: CATSRDQRTLTGELFF. CDR3 bases: TGTGCCACCAGCAGAGATCAAAGAACTCTCACCGGGGAGCTGTTTTTT.

This chain's CDR3 is CASSLEQGAWAYEQYF. The CDR3, as DNA: TGTGCCAGCAGCTTAGAACAGGGGGCTTGGGCCTACGAGCAGTACTTC. The gene calls are TRBV7-2 and TRBJ2-7, with 9 bases fitting TRBD1. This CDR3 is 16 amino acids long. CDR1 is SGHTA and CDR2 is FQGNSA in the germline V gene. V was clipped by 1 base and J by 2 bases; unmatched bases: 6.

The V call is TRBV4-2, the J call TRBJ2-5; no clear D. The CDR3 has 14 amino acids. Germline V lookup: CDR1 LGHNA, CDR2 YNFKEQ. Trimming pared 4 bases from V and 0 bases from J, leaving 9 bases between. The CDR3 nucleotides read TGTGCCAGCAGCCCAACTCCGTACCAAGAGACCCAGTACTTC. It yields the protein CASSPTPYQETQYF.

V and J are TRBV5-1 and TRBJ2-5; 10 nucleotides align to TRBD2. The end of the DNA aligns better with TRBJ2-7, so the J call may be wrong. CDR1 SGHRS and CDR2 YFSETQ come from the germline V gene. The CDR3 spans 15 residues. The DNA for the CDR3 is TGCGCCAGCAGGTCCGGACTAGCGGCCTCCTACGAGCAGTACTTC. This sequence encodes CASRSGLAASYEQYF.

The chain has TRBV5-1 and TRBJ1-3; D possibly corresponds to TRBD1 (6 bases). Germline CDR1 SGHRS, CDR2 YFSETQ. Between the trimmed V and J ends, which lost 3 bases and 0 bases, there was a span of 10 bases. This CDR3 contains 15 residues. The CDR3 reads CASSYGQNSGNTIYF. The CDR3 bases are TGCGCCAGCAGCTACGGACAGAACTCTGGAAACACCATATATTTT.

The CDR3 is CASLGGTGPDTQYF. The CDR3 DNA reads TGTGCCAGCCTCGGCGGGACAGGGCCAGATACGCAGTATTTT. The rearrangement joins TRBV28 to TRBJ2-3, with 9 bases matching TRBD1. V was clipped by 8 bases and J by 4 bases; unmatched bases: 7. The length of the CDR3 is 14 residues. Per the germline V gene, CDR1 is MDHEN and CDR2 is SYDVKM.

V is TRBV5-4 and J is TRBJ1-2; 7 bases fit TRBD1. After removal of 0 bases from V and 8 bases from J, the junction contained 10 bases not matched to a gene. Germline V gives CDR1 SGHNT, CDR2 YYREEE (reference sequence). The CDR3 is 15 amino acids. The CDR3 bases are TGTGCCAGCAGCTTGGACAGGGGCCCGTATATGGGCTACACCTTC. Translating it yields CASSLDRGPYMGYTF.

V is TRBV18 and J is TRBJ2-2; either TRBD1 or TRBD2 may supply D (5 bases each). The CDR3 length is 15 residues. With 2 bases removed from V and 5 bases from J, the gap between germline ends came to 12 bases. Germline lookup yields CDR1 KGHSH and CDR2 LQKENI. Here the CDR3 reads CASSPTGPRTGELFF. The CDR3 coding sequence is TGTGCCAGCTCACCAACGGGACCGAGAACCGGGGAGCTGTTTTTT.